This T cell receptor beta chain originates from a study of blood T cell repertoires in COVID-19. Study-level information: PBMCs, B-cell-depleted T cells, or T cells provided the cDNA or gDNA that made up the material.

CDR1 and CDR2 (germline): KGHSH, LQKENI. Trimming cost V 2 bases and J 0 bases, with 14 bases left between them. The CDR3 extends over 17 amino acids. The repertoire was sequenced with immunoSEQ multiplex PCR; TCRdb's copy has only in-frame clones and lacks some. The sample includes some 99,000 clones, over 70% of them seen just once. The sequence was obtained from a human donor in a cohort sampled during active or convalescent COVID-19. Material: peripheral blood. This chain uses TRBV18 with TRBJ2-4; perhaps TRBD1 as D (6 bases). This chain's CDR3 is CASSPTTGIRAKNIQYF. The CDR3, as DNA: TGTGCCAGCTCACCAACGACAGGCATTCGAGCCAAAAACATTCAGTACTTC.